The 12 T cell receptor beta chains given below trace back to one sample, sequenced in a study of blood T cell repertoires in COVID-19. TCRdb keeps only in-frame clones here, not all; method: immunoSEQ multiplex PCR. The sample carries approximately 230,000 clones, more than 80% recorded once. Sample: peripheral blood. These TCRs come from a man in his thirties or forties who had recovered from COVID-19.

This clone has a single count. This CDR3 is also generated by other DNA sequences in the sample. The genes are TRBV5-1 and TRBJ1-4, with 9 bases identical to TRBD1. The CDR3 contains 14 residues. Looked up from germline, CDR1 is SGHRS and CDR2 is YFSETQ. V lost 4 bases, J lost 8 bases, and 6 bases stayed unmatched. CDR3 region: CASSPGQGREKLFF. Here the CDR3 DNA reads TGCGCCAGCAGCCCCGGACAGGGGCGAGAAAAACTGTTTTTT.

This clone appeared once. This chain connects TRBV29-1 to TRBJ1-2, with 8 positions matching TRBD1. CDR3 length: 14 amino acids. J gave up 8 bases and V 3 bases, and 11 bases lay outside the gene matches. The V gene's germline CDR1 is SQVTM and CDR2 ANQGSEA. CDR3 nucleotides: TGCAGCGTTGAGTTGACAGGGGCGGTTGGCGGCTACACCTTC. Its protein is CSVELTGAVGGYTF. The variable domain in full, with the rest retrieved from reference TRBV29-1 and TRBJ1-2, is SAVISQKPSRDICQRGTSLTIQCQVDSQVTMMFWYRQQPGQSLTLIATANQGSEATYESGFVIDKFPISRPNLTFSTLTVSNMSPEDSSIYLCSVELTGAVGGYTFGSGTRLTVV.

V and J are TRBV5-8 and TRBJ2-1; perhaps TRBD1 as D (6 bases). Germline loops: CDR1 SGHTS, CDR2 YDEGEE. The germline V and J ends were trimmed by 3 bases and 12 bases, with 13 bases remaining between them. The CDR3 length is 12 residues. CDR3 protein: CASSSYRDGQFF. CDR3 sequence (DNA): TGTGCCAGCAGCTCCTACAGGGACGGGCAGTTCTTC.

The chain couples TRBV5-1 to TRBJ1-4; 9 bases are a match to TRBD1. Germline trimming cut 0 bases from V and 0 bases from J; bases unmatched to any gene: 6. The CDR3 loop spans 18 amino acids. Per the germline V gene, CDR1 is SGHRS and CDR2 is YFSETQ. CDR3 region: CASSLVGQGTATNEKLFF. CDR3 sequence (DNA): TGCGCCAGCAGCTTGGTGGGACAGGGTACTGCAACTAATGAAAAACTGTTTTTT.

The V call is TRBV11-2, the J call TRBJ2-7; maybe TRBD1 (5 bases). The CDR3 spans 15 residues. Germline CDR1 reads SGHAT; CDR2 reads FQNNGV. With 1 base removed from V and 0 bases from J, the gap between germline ends came to 10 bases. CDR3 sequence: CASSLVQGFSYEQYF. In DNA form, the CDR3 reads TGTGCCAGCAGCTTAGTTCAGGGCTTCTCCTACGAGCAGTACTTC.

V and J are TRBV7-2 and TRBJ2-2; TRBD1 matches 11 bases. CDR3 length: 15 amino acids. With 6 bases clipped from V and 7 bases from J, the junction kept 7 bases outside the gene matches. In germline, CDR1 is SGHTA, CDR2 FQGNSA. The CDR3 spells CASRWTGGRVGELFF. CDR3 coding DNA: TGTGCCAGCAGGTGGACAGGGGGCAGGGTCGGGGAGCTGTTTTTT.

This clone was observed once. The chain employs TRBV10-3 and TRBJ2-5; 12 bases fit TRBD2. The germline gives CDR1 ENHRY, CDR2 SYGVKD. The CDR3 is made up of 18 amino acids. Trimming took 2 bases from V and 6 from J; bases not matched to a gene: 13. This chain's CDR3 is CAISELPKLAGGPQTQYF. CDR3 in DNA: TGTGCCATCAGTGAGCTCCCCAAGCTAGCGGGGGGGCCGCAGACCCAGTACTTC.

This clone was detected only once. The V gene is TRBV11-3, the J gene TRBJ1-1; D unresolved. The CDR3 length is 16 residues. In germline, CDR1 is SGHNT, CDR2 YENEEA. Deletions cut 1 base from V and 1 base from J, with 13 bases between. The CDR3 here is CASSLGGLGGNTEAFF. The CDR3 nucleotides are TGTGCCAGCAGCTTAGGTGGGCTGGGAGGGAACACTGAAGCTTTCTTT.

This chain joins TRBV9 and TRBJ2-1; possibly TRBD2 for D (7 bases). Germline CDR1 is SGDLS and CDR2 is YYNGEE. V shed 6 bases and J shed 0 bases, with 19 bases lying between them. The CDR3 length is 17 residues. As DNA, the CDR3 is TGTGCCAGCAACGATCAGGCGGGGGCTCCCTCCTACAATGAGCAGTTCTTC. It encodes CASNDQAGAPSYNEQFF.

The chain links TRBV5-1 to TRBJ1-2, with D possibly being TRBD1 (6 bases). Germline CDR1 and CDR2: SGHRS and YFSETQ. The CDR3 sequence is 12 residues long. Trimming removed 4 bases at V and 4 bases at J, with 8 bases between. The CDR3 region has the DNA TGCGCCAGCAGCCCGGACAGCTATGGCTACACCTTC. Translated: CASSPDSYGYTF.

V usage is TRBV3-1 (or the pseudogene TRBV3-2) and J usage is TRBJ2-7, with D tentatively TRBD2 (5 bases). The CDR3 has 15 amino acids. The germline V and J ends were trimmed by 0 bases and 7 bases, with 16 bases remaining between them. The germline gives CDR1 LGHDT, CDR2 YNNKEL (reference sequence). Here the CDR3 DNA reads TGTGCCAGCAGCCAAGATCTCACTAGGACGGCGGAGCAGTACTTC. Its protein is CASSQDLTRTAEQYF.

This rearrangement joins TRBV5-6 to TRBJ2-7; weak D call: TRBD1 (5 bases). The CDR3 spans 14 residues. Deletions cut 2 bases from V and 1 base from J, with 10 bases between. Germline V gene data show CDR1 as SGHDT and CDR2 as YYEEEE. In nucleotides, the CDR3 is TGTGCCAGCAGCTTAGGGGTACCGTCCTACGAGCAGTACTTC. Protein sequence: CASSLGVPSYEQYF.